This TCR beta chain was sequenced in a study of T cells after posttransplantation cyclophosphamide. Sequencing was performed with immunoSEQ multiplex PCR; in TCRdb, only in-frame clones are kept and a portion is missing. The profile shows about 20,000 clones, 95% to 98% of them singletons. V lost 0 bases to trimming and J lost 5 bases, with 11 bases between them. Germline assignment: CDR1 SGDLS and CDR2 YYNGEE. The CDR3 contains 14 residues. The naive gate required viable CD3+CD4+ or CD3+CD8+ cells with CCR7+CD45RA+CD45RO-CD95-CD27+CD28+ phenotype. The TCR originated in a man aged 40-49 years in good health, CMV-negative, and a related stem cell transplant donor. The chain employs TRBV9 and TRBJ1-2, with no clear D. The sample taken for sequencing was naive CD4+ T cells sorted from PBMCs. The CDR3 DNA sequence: TGTGCCAGCAGCGTAGGCGGGCGCACATATGGCTACACCTTC. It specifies CASSVGGRTYGYTF.